This T cell receptor beta chain was observed in a study of T cell changes during pregnancy in multiple sclerosis (dated by TCRdb to the late 2010s). Looking at the study overall: In women with multiple sclerosis, the researchers looked at how the T cell repertoire shifted as pregnancy progressed.

Worth noting for this clone: The clone's antigen remains unknown. One junction end does not reproduce the germline sequence, and a read error may be involved.

CDR1 and CDR2 are read off the germline V gene as ENHRY and SYGVKD. The CDR3 spans 14 residues, from the cysteine through the phenylalanine. Here the CDR3 DNA is all that survives: 42 bases in frame from base 1. Library preparation was by the immunoSEQ multiplex PCR assay. TCRdb's version of the immuneACCESS table is confined to in-frame rearrangements and falls short of the full clone set. An unresolved V gene accounts for under half of the shortfall where checked; the remainder is of unknown origin. This sample has fewer than 85,000 clones in its table, and 90% to 95% of those were observed once. The top ten clones comprise 1.5% to 2% of the sample.

The rearrangement combines TRBV10-3 with TRBJ2-1; TRBD2 matches 13 bases in the middle. The clonotype originates from a female donor in good health, enrolled as a control in a pregnancy study. Source: peripheral blood, taken in the first trimester of pregnancy. The CDR3 amino acid sequence is: CAISGTSGMNEQFF. In nucleotide form, the sequence is TGTGCAATCAGCGGGACTAGCGGGATGAATGAGCAGTTCTTC.